This T cell receptor beta chain originates from a study of cytomegalovirus exposure and HLA in healthy donors. The primer mix had 60 Vbeta and 13 Jbeta primers. Clones were read by immunoSEQ multiplex PCR, and TCRdb kept only the in-frame ones, dropping some. Among about 160,000 clones listed, under 85% were seen once. The J segment lost 8 bases and the V segment lost 3 bases, leaving 8 bases of the junction unmatched. Looked up from germline, CDR1 is SGHAT and CDR2 is FQNNGV. The CDR3 contains 14 residues. Healthy bone marrow donors made up the cohort. Study-level results: TCR beta sequences numbering around 15,000 were associated with HLA alleles at 0.05 false discovery rate in a later analysis. Across donors, sequencing depth was assumed by presence/absence analyses to be roughly uniform.

Worth noting for this clone: The antigen is unknown.

The V call is TRBV11-2, the J call TRBJ1-2; 8 bases align to TRBD1. This TCR was recovered from a woman aged 25-40 years in good health and CMV-seronegative. Sequencing was carried out using PBMCs. Written as DNA, the CDR3 is TGTGCCAGCAGCTTCGGACAGGGTGGGGTAGGCTACACCTTC. It codes for CASSFGQGGVGYTF.